The TCR beta chain under discussion was sequenced for a study of CD8+CD57+ T cells in acquired aplastic anemia. The sequenced patients had an expansion of CD8+CD57+ cells seen by flow cytometry. It was genomic DNA that served as the template for profiling TCR beta VDJ and CDR3. Using its own MiXCR run on the reads, TCRdb lists one record per CDR3 protein. The table has 200,000 to 300,000 distinct CDR3 sequences, approximately 45% seen once; the top ten hold 7.8%. The CDR3 is 14 amino acids. Trimming shortened V by 3 bases and J by 0 bases, and 8 bases separated the two germline ends. Germline V gives CDR1 DFQATT, CDR2 SNEGSKA (reference sequence).

The rearrangement uses TRBV20-1 and TRBJ2-2; D possibly corresponds to TRBD2 (5 bases). The sample taken for sequencing was sorted CD4+, CD8+, or CD8+CD57+ T cells (not recorded which) from PBMCs. This TCR derives from a human donor with aplastic anemia. CDR3 protein: CSARALANTGELFF. The CDR3 region has the DNA TGCAGTGCTAGGGCACTAGCGAACACCGGGGAGCTGTTTTTT.